What follows is one T cell receptor (beta chain) and its context. The study ran its PCR with 60 Vbeta and 13 Jbeta primers. Some clones are missing from TCRdb's copy, which holds only in-frame ones; the method was immunoSEQ multiplex PCR. The sample shows roughly 170,000 clones, roughly 84% of them seen only once. Trimming removed 1 base at V and 9 bases at J, with 19 bases between. There are 16 residues in the CDR3. CDR1 is ENHRY, CDR2 SYGVKD, per germline. The source of the sample is a study of cytomegalovirus exposure and HLA in healthy donors. Input material: PBMCs. The chain uses TRBV10-3 and TRBJ1-5; a possible D gene is TRBD1 (6 bases). The sequence was obtained from a man younger than 40 in good health and CMV-seronegative. CDR3 loop: CAISEFEMGHRGPQHF. CDR3 nucleotides: TGTGCCATCAGTGAGTTCGAGATGGGACACCGTGGGCCCCAGCATTTT.